This T cell receptor (beta chain) was sequenced for a study of T cells in Graves' hyperthyroidism and ophthalmopathy. It was RNA transcripts that yielded the amplified TCR beta CDR3 regions. First-round RT-PCR of the TCR CDR3 relied on the HTBI primer set. Via MiXCR, TCRdb re-called the multiplex PCR reads, giving one row per CDR3 protein. The data contain some 250,000 distinct CDR3 sequences, 13% to 15% of them seen just once; the ten biggest clones take up more than 10%. V was clipped by 7 bases and J by 6 bases, with 18 bases between them. This CDR3 is 14 amino acids long. The germline CDR1 and CDR2 sequences are MNHEY and SMNVEV (reference sequence). There are a few counts of this clonotype.

Material: blood. The chain has TRBV27 and TRBJ1-2; TRBD1 might be the D (5 bases). This receptor was obtained from a middle-aged woman with Graves' hyperthyroidism that later progressed to Graves' ophthalmopathy. Here the CDR3 DNA reads TGTGCCAGCAACACTCACCGGGGGGTGAATGGCTACACCTTC. Residues: CASNTHRGVNGYTF.